The clone carrying this T cell receptor (beta chain) was seen only a few times. Antigen: not known. In TCRdb, the reads were re-called with MiXCR into one record per CDR3 protein. This table holds hundreds of thousands of distinct CDR3 sequences, around 29% found once. Trimming took 5 bases from V and 8 from J; bases not matched to a gene: 33. This CDR3 comprises 22 residues. Germline loops: CDR1 SGHTS, CDR2 YDEGEE. This record belongs to a study of T cell repertoires in cytomegalovirus infection. Study at large: It was recently identified HLA-C-restricted and well-studied HLA-B-restricted CMV epitopes that the study used. Public TCR beta signatures indicated both CMV infection and matching HLA type.

Points from the study as a whole: Totalled public TCR beta family frequency picked out people who carried CMV plus the relevant HLA. The ex vivo response was dominated by HLA-C-restricted CMV-specific TCR beta clonotypes.

The V call is TRBV5-8, the J call TRBJ2-1; 8 bases line up with TRBD2. The receptor was isolated from a human donor in good health (CMV status not recorded). Some clones in this sample may be carry-over from other donors' samples. This specimen consisted of cultured CD8+ T cells from PBMCs, obtained from culture after CMV antigen stimulation. Here the CDR3 DNA reads TGTGCCAGCAGATTCTCCCCCCGACGGGGGGGCCCACTTAAGACTTCTTGGGATGAGCAGTTCTTC. Translating gives CASRFSPRRGGPLKTSWDEQFF.